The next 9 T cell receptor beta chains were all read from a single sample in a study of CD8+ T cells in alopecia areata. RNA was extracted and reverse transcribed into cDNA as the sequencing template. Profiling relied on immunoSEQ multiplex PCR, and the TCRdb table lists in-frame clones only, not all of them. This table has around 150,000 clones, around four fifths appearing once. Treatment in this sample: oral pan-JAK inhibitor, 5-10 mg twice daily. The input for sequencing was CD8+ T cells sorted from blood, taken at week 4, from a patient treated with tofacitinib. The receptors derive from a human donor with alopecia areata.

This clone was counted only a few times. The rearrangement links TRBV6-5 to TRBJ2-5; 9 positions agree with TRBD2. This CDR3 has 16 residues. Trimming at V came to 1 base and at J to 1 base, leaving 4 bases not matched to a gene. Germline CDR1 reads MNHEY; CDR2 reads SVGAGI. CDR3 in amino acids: CASSYFLAGSQETQYF. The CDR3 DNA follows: TGTGCCAGCAGTTACTTTCTAGCGGGGTCCCAAGAGACCCAGTACTTC.

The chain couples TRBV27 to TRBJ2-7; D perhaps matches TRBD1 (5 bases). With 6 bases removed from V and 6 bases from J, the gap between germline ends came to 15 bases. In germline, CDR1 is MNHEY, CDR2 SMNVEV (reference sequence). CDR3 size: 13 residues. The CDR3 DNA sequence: TGTGCCAGCAGAATTGGGGCCGGAAGCGAGCAGTACTTC. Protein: CASRIGAGSEQYF.

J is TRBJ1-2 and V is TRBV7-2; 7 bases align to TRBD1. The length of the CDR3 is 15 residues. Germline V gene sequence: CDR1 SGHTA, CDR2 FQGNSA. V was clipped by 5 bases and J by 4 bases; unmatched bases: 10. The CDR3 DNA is TGTGCCAGCAGCCCCGCGGGGGGACAGCCCTATGGCTACACCTTC. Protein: CASSPAGGQPYGYTF. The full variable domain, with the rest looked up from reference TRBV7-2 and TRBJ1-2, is GAGVSQSPSNKVTEKGKDVELRCDPISGHTALYWYRQSLGQGLEFLIYFQGNSAPDKSGLPSDRFSAERTGGSVSTLTIQRTQQEDSAVYLCASSPAGGQPYGYTFGSGTRLTVV.

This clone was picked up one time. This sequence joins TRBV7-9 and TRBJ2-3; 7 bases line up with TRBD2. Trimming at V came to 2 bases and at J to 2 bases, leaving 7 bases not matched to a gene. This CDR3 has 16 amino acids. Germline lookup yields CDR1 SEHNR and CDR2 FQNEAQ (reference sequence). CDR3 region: CASSLSRGGITDTQYF. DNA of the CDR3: TGTGCCAGCAGCTTAAGCCGCGGGGGTATCACAGATACGCAGTATTTT.

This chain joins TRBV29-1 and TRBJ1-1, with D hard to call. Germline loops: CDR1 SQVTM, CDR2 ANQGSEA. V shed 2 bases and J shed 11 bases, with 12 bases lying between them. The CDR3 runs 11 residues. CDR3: CSVEKGFHAFF. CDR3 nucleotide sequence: TGCAGCGTTGAAAAGGGTTTTCATGCTTTCTTT.

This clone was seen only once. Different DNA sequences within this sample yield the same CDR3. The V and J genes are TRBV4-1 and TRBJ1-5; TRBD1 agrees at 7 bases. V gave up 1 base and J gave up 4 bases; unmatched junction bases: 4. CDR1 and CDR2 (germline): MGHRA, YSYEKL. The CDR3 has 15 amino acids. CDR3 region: CASSQGDRLNQPQHF. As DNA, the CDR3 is TGCGCCAGCAGCCAAGGGGACAGATTAAATCAGCCCCAGCATTTT.

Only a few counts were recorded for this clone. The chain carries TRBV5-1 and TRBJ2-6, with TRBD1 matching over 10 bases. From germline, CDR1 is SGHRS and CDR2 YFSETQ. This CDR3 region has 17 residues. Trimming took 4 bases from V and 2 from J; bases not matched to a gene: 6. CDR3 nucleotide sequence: TGCGCCAGCAGCGGGGGACAGGGGTATGCTGGGGCCAACGTCCTGACTTTC. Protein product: CASSGGQGYAGANVLTF.

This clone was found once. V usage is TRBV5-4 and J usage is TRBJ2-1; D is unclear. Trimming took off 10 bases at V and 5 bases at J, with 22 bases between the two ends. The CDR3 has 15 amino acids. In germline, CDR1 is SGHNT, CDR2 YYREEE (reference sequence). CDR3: CALGGGPTAHNEQFF. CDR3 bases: TGTGCCCTAGGCGGCGGTCCGACCGCCCACAATGAGCAGTTCTTC.

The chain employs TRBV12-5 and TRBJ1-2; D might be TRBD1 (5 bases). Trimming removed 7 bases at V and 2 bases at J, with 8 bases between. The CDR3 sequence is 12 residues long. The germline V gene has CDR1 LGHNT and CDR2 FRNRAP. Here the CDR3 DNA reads TGTGCTAGTGCTTCAGGGAACTATGGCTACACCTTC. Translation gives CASASGNYGYTF.